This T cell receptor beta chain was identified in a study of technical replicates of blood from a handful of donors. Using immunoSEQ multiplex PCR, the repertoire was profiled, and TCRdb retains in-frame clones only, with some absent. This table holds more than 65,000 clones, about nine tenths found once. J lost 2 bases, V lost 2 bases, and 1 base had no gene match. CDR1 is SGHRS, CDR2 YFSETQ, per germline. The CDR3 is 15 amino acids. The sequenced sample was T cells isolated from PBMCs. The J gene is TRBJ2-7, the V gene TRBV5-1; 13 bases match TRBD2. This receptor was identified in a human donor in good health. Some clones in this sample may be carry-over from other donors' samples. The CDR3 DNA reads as TGCGCCAGCAGCTTTGGGACTAGCGGGACCTACGAGCAGTACTTC. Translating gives CASSFGTSGTYEQYF.